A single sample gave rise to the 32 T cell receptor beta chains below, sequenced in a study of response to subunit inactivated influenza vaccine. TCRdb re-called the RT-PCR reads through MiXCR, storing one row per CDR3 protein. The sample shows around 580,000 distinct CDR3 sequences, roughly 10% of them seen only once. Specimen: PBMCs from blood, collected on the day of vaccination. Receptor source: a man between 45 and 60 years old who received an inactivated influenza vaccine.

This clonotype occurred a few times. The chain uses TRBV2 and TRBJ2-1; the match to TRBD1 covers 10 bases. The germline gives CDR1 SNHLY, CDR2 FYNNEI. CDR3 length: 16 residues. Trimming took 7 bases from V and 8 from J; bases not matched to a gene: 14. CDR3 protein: CASTSPGGQGLHEQFF. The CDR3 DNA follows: TGTGCCAGCACCTCACCGGGGGGACAGGGGTTACATGAGCAGTTCTTC. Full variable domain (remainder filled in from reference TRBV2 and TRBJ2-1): EPEVTQTPSHQVTQMGQEVILRCVPISNHLYFYWYRQILGQKVEFLVSFYNNEISEKSEIFDDQFSVERPDGSNFTLKIRSTKLEDSAMYFCASTSPGGQGLHEQFFGPGTRLTVL.

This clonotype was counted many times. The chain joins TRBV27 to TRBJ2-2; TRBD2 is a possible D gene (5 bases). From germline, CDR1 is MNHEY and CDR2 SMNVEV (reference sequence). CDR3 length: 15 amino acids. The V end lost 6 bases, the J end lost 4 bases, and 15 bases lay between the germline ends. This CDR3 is CASSPQVEGTGELFF. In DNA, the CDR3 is TGTGCCAGCAGCCCCCAAGTCGAGGGCACCGGGGAGCTGTTTTTT.

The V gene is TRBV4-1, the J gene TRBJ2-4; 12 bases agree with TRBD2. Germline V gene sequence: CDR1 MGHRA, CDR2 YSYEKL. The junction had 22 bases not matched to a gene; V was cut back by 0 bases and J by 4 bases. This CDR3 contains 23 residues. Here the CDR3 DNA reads TGCGCCAGCAGCCAAGATTTCACTAGCGGGGGGCGGGCCTTTATGAAAACTAAAAACATTCAGTACTTC. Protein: CASSQDFTSGGRAFMKTKNIQYF.

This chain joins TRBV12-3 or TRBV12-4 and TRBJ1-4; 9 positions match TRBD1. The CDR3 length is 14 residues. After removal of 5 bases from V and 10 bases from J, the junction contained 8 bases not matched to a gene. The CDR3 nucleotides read TGTGCCAGCAGTCCACGGACAGGGGCGATAAAACTGTTTTTT. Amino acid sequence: CASSPRTGAIKLFF.

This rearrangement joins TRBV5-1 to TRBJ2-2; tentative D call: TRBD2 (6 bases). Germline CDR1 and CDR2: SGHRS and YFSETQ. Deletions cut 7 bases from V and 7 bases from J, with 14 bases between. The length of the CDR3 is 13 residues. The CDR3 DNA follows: TGCGCCAGCTCCCCCGGAGGGCGCGGGGAGCTGTTTTTT. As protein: CASSPGGRGELFF.

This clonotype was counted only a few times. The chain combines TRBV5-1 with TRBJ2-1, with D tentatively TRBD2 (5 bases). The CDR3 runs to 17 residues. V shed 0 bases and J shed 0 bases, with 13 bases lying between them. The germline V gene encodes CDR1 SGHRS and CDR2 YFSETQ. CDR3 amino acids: CASSLEPTGSSYNEQFF. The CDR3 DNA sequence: TGCGCCAGCAGCTTGGAACCGACTGGGAGCTCCTACAATGAGCAGTTCTTC. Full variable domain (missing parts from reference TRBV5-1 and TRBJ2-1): KAGVTQTPRYLIKTRGQQVTLSCSPISGHRSVSWYQQTPGQGLQFLFEYFSETQRNKGNFPGRFSGRQFSNSRSEMNVSTLELGDSALYLCASSLEPTGSSYNEQFFGPGTRLTVL.

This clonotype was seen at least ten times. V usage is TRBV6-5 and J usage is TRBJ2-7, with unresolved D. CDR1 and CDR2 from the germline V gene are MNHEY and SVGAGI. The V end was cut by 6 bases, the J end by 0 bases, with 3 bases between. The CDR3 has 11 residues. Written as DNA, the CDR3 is TGTGCCAGCAGGAGCTCCTACGAGCAGTACTTC. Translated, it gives CASRSSYEQYF.

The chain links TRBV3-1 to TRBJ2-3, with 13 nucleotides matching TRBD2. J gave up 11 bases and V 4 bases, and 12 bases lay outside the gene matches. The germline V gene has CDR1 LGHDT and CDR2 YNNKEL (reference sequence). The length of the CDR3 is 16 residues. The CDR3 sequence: CASSPTSGTSGVGQYF. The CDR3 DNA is TGTGCCAGCAGCCCAACCTCCGGGACTAGCGGGGTTGGGCAGTATTTT.

CDR3 bases: TGTGCCAGCAGCTCACAGGGGGCCAATTCACCCCTCCACTTT. Translated, it gives CASSSQGANSPLHF. The chain combines TRBV9 with TRBJ1-6; 9 bases are a match to TRBD1. The junction had 3 bases not matched to a gene; V was cut back by 4 bases and J by 7 bases. Germline values: CDR1 SGDLS, CDR2 YYNGEE. The CDR3 runs 14 residues.

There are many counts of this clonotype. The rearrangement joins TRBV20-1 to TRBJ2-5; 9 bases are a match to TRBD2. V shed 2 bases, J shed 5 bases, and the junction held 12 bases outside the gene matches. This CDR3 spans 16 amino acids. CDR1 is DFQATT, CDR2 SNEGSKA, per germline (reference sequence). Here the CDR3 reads CSARPLMGTSLETQYF. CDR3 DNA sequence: TGCAGTGCTAGACCTCTAATGGGGACTAGCCTTGAGACCCAGTACTTC.

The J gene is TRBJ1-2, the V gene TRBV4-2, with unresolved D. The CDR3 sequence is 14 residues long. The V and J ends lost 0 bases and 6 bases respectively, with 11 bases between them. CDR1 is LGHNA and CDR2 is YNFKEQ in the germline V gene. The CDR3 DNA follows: TGTGCCAGCAGCCAAGAATTAACGACGAATGGCTACACCTTC. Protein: CASSQELTTNGYTF.

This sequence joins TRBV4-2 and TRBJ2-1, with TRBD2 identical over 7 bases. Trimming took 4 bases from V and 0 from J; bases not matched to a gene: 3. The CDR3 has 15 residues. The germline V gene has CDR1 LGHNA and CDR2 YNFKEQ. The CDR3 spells CASSLLADSYNEQFF. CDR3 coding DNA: TGTGCCAGCAGCCTCCTAGCGGACTCCTACAATGAGCAGTTCTTC.

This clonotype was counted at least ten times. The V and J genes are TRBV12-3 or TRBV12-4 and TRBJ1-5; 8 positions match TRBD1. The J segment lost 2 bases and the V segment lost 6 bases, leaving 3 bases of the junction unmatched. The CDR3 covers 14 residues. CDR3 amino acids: CASSQTGGNQPQHF. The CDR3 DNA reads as TGTGCCAGCAGCCAGACAGGGGGCAATCAGCCCCAGCATTTT.

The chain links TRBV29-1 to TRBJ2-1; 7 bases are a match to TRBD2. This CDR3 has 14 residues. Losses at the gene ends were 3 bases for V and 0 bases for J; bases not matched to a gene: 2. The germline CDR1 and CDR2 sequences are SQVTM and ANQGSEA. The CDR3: CSVEGGSSYNEQFF. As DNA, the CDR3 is TGCAGCGTTGAGGGCGGGAGCTCCTACAATGAGCAGTTCTTC.

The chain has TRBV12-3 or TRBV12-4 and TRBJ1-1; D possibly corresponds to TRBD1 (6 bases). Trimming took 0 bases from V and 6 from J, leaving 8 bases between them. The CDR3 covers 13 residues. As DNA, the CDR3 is TGTGCCAGCAGTTTAGCGGGGACACCTGAAGCTTTCTTT. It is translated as CASSLAGTPEAFF.

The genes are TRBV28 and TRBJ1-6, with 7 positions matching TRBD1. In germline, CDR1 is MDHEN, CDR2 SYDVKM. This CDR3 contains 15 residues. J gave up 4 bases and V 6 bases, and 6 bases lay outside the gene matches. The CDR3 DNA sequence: TGTGCCAGCAGACTAACAGGGGTGTATAATTCACCCCTCCACTTT. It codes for CASRLTGVYNSPLHF.

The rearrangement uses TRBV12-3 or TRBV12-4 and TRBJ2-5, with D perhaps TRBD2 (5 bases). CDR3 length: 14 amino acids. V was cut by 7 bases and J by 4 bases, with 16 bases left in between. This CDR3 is CASTRTSRAETQYF. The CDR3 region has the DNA TGTGCCAGCACAAGGACTTCCCGGGCAGAGACCCAGTACTTC.

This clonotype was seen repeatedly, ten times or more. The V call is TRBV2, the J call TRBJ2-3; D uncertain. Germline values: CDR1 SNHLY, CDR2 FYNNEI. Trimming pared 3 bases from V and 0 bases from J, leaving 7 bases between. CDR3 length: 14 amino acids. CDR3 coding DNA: TGTGCCAGCAGTGACACTGGGAGCACAGATACGCAGTATTTT. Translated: CASSDTGSTDTQYF.

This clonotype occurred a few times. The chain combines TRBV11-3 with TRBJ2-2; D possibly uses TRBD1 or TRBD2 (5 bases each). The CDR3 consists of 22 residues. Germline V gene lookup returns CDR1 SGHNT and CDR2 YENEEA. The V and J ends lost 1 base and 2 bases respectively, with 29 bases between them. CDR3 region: CASSLGYSGTGRGLANTGELFF. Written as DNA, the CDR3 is TGTGCCAGCAGCTTAGGATACTCCGGGACCGGTCGCGGTTTAGCTAACACCGGGGAGCTGTTTTTT.

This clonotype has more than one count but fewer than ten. The CDR3 reads CASSFGPAANTEAFF. CDR3 in DNA: TGTGCCAGCAGCTTCGGGCCAGCAGCAAACACTGAAGCTTTCTTT. This sequence joins TRBV5-5 and TRBJ1-1; D call uncertain. The ends were cut back, 2 bases at V and 2 bases at J, with 13 bases in the middle. The CDR3 is 15 residues long. CDR1 and CDR2 (germline): SGHKS, YYEKEE (reference sequence).

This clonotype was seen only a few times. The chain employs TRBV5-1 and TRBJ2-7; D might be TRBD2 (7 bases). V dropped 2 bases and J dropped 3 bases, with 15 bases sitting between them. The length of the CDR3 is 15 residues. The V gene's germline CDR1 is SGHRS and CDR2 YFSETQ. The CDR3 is CASSFSGGGDYEQYF. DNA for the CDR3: TGCGCCAGCAGCTTTTCGGGGGGCGGAGACTACGAGCAGTACTTC.

CDR3 nucleotide sequence: TGTGCCAGCAGTCCCACCCAGGGGGCGAGTGGCTACACCTTC. Translating it yields CASSPTQGASGYTF. V gene TRBV12-3 or TRBV12-4 combines with J gene TRBJ1-2; 8 bases agree with TRBD1. The CDR3 is 14 amino acids. Trimming cost V 5 bases and J 7 bases; bases outside gene matches: 9.

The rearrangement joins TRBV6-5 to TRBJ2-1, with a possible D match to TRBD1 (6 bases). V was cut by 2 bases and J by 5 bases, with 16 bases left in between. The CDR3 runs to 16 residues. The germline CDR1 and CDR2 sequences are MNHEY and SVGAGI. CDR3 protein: CASSYGGVIPHNEQFF. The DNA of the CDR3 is TGTGCCAGCAGTTACGGGGGCGTTATCCCCCACAATGAGCAGTTCTTC.

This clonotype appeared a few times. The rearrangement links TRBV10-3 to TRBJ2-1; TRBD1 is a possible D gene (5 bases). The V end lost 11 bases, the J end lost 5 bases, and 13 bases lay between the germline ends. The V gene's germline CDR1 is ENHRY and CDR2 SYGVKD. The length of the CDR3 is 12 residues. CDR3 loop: CAAQGNDNEQFF. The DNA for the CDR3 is TGTGCCGCTCAGGGTAACGACAATGAGCAGTTCTTC.

The CDR3: CSVEERDSYGYTF. CDR3 nucleotide sequence: TGCAGCGTTGAAGAAAGGGACAGCTATGGCTACACCTTC. The V call is TRBV29-1, the J call TRBJ1-2, with TRBD1 identical over 7 bases. Losses at the gene ends were 0 bases for V and 4 bases for J; bases not matched to a gene: 2. The germline gives CDR1 SQVTM, CDR2 ANQGSEA. The CDR3 has 13 residues.

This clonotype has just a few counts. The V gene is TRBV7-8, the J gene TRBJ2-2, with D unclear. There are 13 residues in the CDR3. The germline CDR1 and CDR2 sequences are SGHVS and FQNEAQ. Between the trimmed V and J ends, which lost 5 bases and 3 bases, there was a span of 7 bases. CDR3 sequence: CASSGRYTGELFF. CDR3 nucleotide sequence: TGTGCCAGCAGCGGAAGATACACCGGGGAGCTGTTTTTT.

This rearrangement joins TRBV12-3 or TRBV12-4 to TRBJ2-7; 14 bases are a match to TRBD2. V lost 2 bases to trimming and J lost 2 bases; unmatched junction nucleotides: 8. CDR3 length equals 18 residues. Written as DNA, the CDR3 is TGTGCCAGCAGTTTAAAGGGACTAGCGGGAGTCAGGGCCTACGAGCAGTACTTC. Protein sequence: CASSLKGLAGVRAYEQYF.

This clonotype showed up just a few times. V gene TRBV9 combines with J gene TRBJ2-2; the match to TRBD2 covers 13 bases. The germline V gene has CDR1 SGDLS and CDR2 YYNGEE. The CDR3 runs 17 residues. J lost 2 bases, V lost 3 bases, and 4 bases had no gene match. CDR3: CASSARTSGSNTGELFF. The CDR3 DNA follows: TGTGCCAGCAGCGCACGGACTAGCGGGAGCAACACCGGGGAGCTGTTTTTT.

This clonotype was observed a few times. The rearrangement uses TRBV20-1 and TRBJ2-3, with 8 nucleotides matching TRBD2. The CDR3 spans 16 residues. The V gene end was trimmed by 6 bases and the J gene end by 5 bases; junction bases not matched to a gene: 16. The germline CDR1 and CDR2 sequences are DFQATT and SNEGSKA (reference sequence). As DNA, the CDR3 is TGCAGTGCCGCTTTACTGGCGGGAGGAATTTTAGATACGCAGTATTTT. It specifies CSAALLAGGILDTQYF.

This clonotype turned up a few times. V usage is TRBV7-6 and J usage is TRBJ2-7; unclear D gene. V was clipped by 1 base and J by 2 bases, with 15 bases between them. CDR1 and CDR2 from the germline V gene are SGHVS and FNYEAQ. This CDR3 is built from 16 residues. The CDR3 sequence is CASSLESRPRAYEQYF. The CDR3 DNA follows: TGTGCCAGCAGCTTAGAATCTCGCCCCCGGGCCTACGAGCAGTACTTC.

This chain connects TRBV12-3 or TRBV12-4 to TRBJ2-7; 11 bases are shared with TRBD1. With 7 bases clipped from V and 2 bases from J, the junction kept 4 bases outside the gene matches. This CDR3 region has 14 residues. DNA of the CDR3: TGTGCCAGCACCCAGGGACAGGGGGCCTACGAGCAGTACTTC. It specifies CASTQGQGAYEQYF.

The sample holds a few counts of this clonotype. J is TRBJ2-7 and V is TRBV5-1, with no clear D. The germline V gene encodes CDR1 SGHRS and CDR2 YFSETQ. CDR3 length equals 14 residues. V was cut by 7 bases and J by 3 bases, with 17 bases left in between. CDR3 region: CASAINLGSYEQYF. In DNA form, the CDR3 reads TGCGCCAGCGCAATAAATCTGGGCAGCTACGAGCAGTACTTC.